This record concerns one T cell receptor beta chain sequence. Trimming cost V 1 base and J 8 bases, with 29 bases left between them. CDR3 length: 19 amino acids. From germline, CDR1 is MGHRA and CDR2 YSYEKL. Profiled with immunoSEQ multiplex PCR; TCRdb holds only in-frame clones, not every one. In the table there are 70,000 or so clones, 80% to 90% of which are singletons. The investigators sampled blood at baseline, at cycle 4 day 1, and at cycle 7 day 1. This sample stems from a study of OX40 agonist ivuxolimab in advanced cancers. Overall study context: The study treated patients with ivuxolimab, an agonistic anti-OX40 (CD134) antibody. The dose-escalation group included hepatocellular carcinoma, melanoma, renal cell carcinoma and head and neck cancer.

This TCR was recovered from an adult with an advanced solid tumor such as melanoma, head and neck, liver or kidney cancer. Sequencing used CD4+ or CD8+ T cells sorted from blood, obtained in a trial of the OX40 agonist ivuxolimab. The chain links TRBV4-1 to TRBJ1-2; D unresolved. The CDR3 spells CASSQGLSGRSMDSWGYTF. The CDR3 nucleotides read TGCGCCAGCAGCCAAGGACTCTCCGGACGTTCTATGGATTCTTGGGGCTACACCTTC.